Listed here are 17 T cell receptor beta chains from one sample, sequenced in a study of cytomegalovirus exposure and HLA in healthy donors (TCRdb year 2017). The receptor library was made with the immunoSEQ multiplex PCR assay. A mixture of 60 forward primers for TCR Vbeta segments and 13 reverse primers for TCR Jbeta segments was used in the multiplex PCR. TCRdb retrieved this table from immuneACCESS and kept in-frame rearrangements only. Not all clones are present; in checked studies, unresolved V genes account for under half, and no reason is known for the remainder. The sample contains approximately 190,000 clones, 81% of them found a single time. The leading ten clones occupy around 4% of the sample. Sequenced: PBMCs. These receptors were taken from a man aged 45-60 years in good health and CMV-seronegative.

The J gene is TRBJ1-5, the V gene TRBV27; 11 bases agree with TRBD1. J gave up 4 bases and V 2 bases, and 4 bases lay outside the gene matches. The CDR3 spans 16 residues. Germline lookup yields CDR1 MNHEY and CDR2 SMNVEV (reference sequence). CDR3 in DNA: TGTGCCAGCAGTTTAGTGGGGACAGGGGGAAATCAGCCCCAGCATTTT. Residues: CASSLVGTGGNQPQHF.

V usage is TRBV19 and J usage is TRBJ1-2, with 8 bases lining up with TRBD1. J lost 7 bases, V lost 4 bases, and 8 bases had no gene match. Germline V gives CDR1 LNHDA, CDR2 SQIVND (reference sequence). This CDR3 spans 14 amino acids. In DNA form, the CDR3 reads TGTGCCAGTAGTACCGGACAGGGTTCATCTGGCTACACCTTC. Residues: CASSTGQGSSGYTF.

The V and J genes are TRBV12-5 and TRBJ1-6; D uncertain. CDR3 size: 12 residues. The germline CDR1 and CDR2 sequences are LGHNT and FRNRAP. V was clipped by 0 bases and J by 14 bases, with 8 bases between them. CDR3 sequence (DNA): TGTGCTAGTGGTTTGGTCGGCGGGGCCCTCCACTTT. Translating it yields CASGLVGGALHF.

The rearrangement uses TRBV7-2 and TRBJ1-2, with D possibly matching TRBD1 (5 bases). Germline-derived CDR1 and CDR2 are SGHTA and FQGNSA. With 7 bases removed from V and 4 bases from J, the gap between germline ends came to 19 bases. The CDR3 runs to 15 residues. CDR3 nucleotide sequence: TGTGCCAGCACCCTGGGGGGGGAAATGGTCTATGGCTACACCTTC. This encodes CASTLGGEMVYGYTF.

The rearrangement joins TRBV7-2 to TRBJ1-5; unclear D gene. CDR3 size: 15 residues. The germline CDR1 and CDR2 sequences are SGHTA and FQGNSA. V lost 2 bases, J lost 4 bases, and 12 bases lay in between. The DNA of the CDR3 is TGTGCCAGCAGCTTATGGGCAGACCAGAATCAGCCCCAGCATTTT. This encodes CASSLWADQNQPQHF.

The chain combines TRBV15 with TRBJ2-5; 8 bases are a match to TRBD1. The J call could be wrong; TRBJ2-7 is a better fit for the DNA end. There are 14 residues in the CDR3. Germline-derived CDR1 and CDR2 are LNHNV and YYDKDF (reference sequence). DNA for the CDR3: TGTGCCACCTCAGGGGGCGGTTCGGCCTACGAGCAGTACTTC. It yields the protein CATSGGGSAYEQYF.

The V call is TRBV5-6, the J call TRBJ1-1; D unclear. Germline V CDR1 and CDR2: SGHDT, YYEEEE. This CDR3 region has 16 residues. V lost 0 bases and J lost 1, with 13 bases in between. CDR3 coding DNA: TGTGCCAGCAGCTTGGTGGCCCTCCGGGGGAACACTGAAGCTTTCTTT. Encoded protein: CASSLVALRGNTEAFF.

The CDR3 DNA reads TGTGCCAGCAGCAAAGACAGGGTGAACACTGAAGCTTTCTTT. It yields the protein CASSKDRVNTEAFF. The rearrangement joins TRBV11-3 to TRBJ1-1, with 7 bases identical to TRBD1. Per the germline V gene, CDR1 is SGHNT and CDR2 is YENEEA. V gave up 5 bases and J gave up 0 bases; unmatched junction bases: 3. The CDR3 is 14 amino acids.

The rearrangement links TRBV9 to TRBJ1-3; D gene unclear. The CDR3 is 14 amino acids. Germline-derived CDR1 and CDR2 are SGDLS and YYNGEE. Trimming left V 1 base short and J 0 bases short, with 5 bases between. The CDR3 protein is CASSVWSSGNTIYF. DNA of the CDR3: TGTGCCAGCAGCGTATGGAGCTCTGGAAACACCATATATTTT. Combining the CDR3 with reference TRBV9 and TRBJ1-3 gives the whole variable domain DSGVTQTPKHLITATGQRVTLRCSPRSGDLSVYWYQQSLDQGLQFLIQYYNGEERAKGNILERFSAQQFPDLHSELNLSSLELGDSALYFCASSVWSSGNTIYFGEGSWLTVV.

This chain links TRBV7-2 with TRBJ1-1; D unresolved. The germline V gene encodes CDR1 SGHTA and CDR2 FQGNSA. The CDR3 runs 16 residues. Trimming left V 4 bases short and J 4 bases short, with 19 bases between. The CDR3 loop reads CASSSKTSLKPTEAFF. Here the CDR3 DNA reads TGTGCCAGCAGCTCCAAGACAAGTCTGAAGCCCACTGAAGCTTTCTTT.

V usage is TRBV10-2 and J usage is TRBJ2-5, with D unresolved. Per germline, CDR1 WSHSY and CDR2 SAAADI. CDR3 length: 15 amino acids. V dropped 0 bases and J dropped 2 bases, with 10 bases sitting between them. In DNA form, the CDR3 reads TGCGCCAGCAGTGAGTCGGTACAGAGACAAGAGACCCAGTACTTC. This translates into CASSESVQRQETQYF.

The V and J genes are TRBV11-2 and TRBJ2-1; 12 bases line up with TRBD2. The CDR3 has 18 amino acids. Looked up from germline, CDR1 is SGHAT and CDR2 is FQNNGV. The J segment lost 0 bases and the V segment lost 5 bases, leaving 8 bases of the junction unmatched. DNA for the CDR3: TGTGCCAGCAGCACCCGACTAGCGGGGGATAGCTCCTACAATGAGCAGTTCTTC. It specifies CASSTRLAGDSSYNEQFF.

This clone was observed a single time. The CDR3 protein is CASRGHSSTDTQYF. The CDR3 DNA reads as TGCGCCAGCCGTGGGCACAGCTCCACAGATACGCAGTATTTT. The V gene is TRBV5-1, the J gene TRBJ2-3, with D uncertain. The V and J ends lost 7 bases and 2 bases respectively, with 14 bases between them. There are 14 residues in the CDR3. Germline V gene sequence: CDR1 SGHRS, CDR2 YFSETQ.

This chain uses TRBV7-9 with TRBJ1-2; tentative D call: TRBD1 (5 bases). The germline V and J ends were trimmed by 5 bases and 5 bases, with 9 bases remaining between them. This CDR3 spans 12 amino acids. Germline CDR1 and CDR2: SEHNR and FQNEAQ (reference sequence). CDR3 DNA: TGTGCCAGCAGCGGGGGGGAGTATGGCTACACCTTC. As protein: CASSGGEYGYTF. The full variable domain, rest sourced from reference TRBV7-9 and TRBJ1-2, is DTGVSQNPRHKITKRGQNVTFRCDPISEHNRLYWYRQTLGQGPEFLTYFQNEAQLEKSRLLSDRFSAERPKGSFSTLEIQRTEQGDSAMYLCASSGGEYGYTFGSGTRLTVV.

The J gene is TRBJ2-7, the V gene TRBV18; TRBD1 agrees at 9 bases. This CDR3 has 15 residues. J was trimmed by 5 bases and V by 3 bases; bases with no gene match: 8. Germline CDR1 reads KGHSH; CDR2 reads LQKENI. The CDR3 loop is CASSPWGQGSDEQYF. DNA of the CDR3: TGTGCCAGCTCACCCTGGGGACAGGGTAGCGACGAGCAGTACTTC.

The chain employs TRBV5-4 and TRBJ1-6; 10 bases are shared with TRBD1. Germline-derived CDR1 and CDR2 are SGHNT and YYREEE (reference sequence). The V segment lost 4 bases and the J segment 10 bases; nucleotides outside the gene matches: 8. The CDR3 is made up of 15 amino acids. The CDR3 DNA follows: TGTGCCAGCAGCATTTGGGACAGGGGTAGCTCACCCCTCCACTTT. It is translated as CASSIWDRGSSPLHF.

J is TRBJ2-3 and V is TRBV5-6, with a possible D match to TRBD1 (6 bases). The CDR3 has 17 amino acids. Trimming stripped 4 bases from V and 2 bases from J, with 20 bases between. Germline-derived CDR1 and CDR2 are SGHDT and YYEEEE. CDR3 in amino acids: CASSLAGDGLHTDTQYF. The CDR3 DNA reads TGTGCCAGCAGCCTCGCAGGGGACGGGCTGCACACAGATACGCAGTATTTT.